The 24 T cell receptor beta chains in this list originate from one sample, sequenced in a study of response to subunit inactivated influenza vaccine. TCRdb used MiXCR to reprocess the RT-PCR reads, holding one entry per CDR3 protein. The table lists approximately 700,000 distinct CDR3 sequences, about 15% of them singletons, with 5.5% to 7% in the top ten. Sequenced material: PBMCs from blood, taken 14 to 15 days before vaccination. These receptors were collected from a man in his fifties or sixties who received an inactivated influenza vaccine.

The CDR3 DNA reads TGTGCCAGCAGTCCCTCGGGGCGGGAGCACGAGCAGTACTTC. As protein: CASSPSGREHEQYF. The chain combines TRBV27 with TRBJ2-7, with 7 bases aligning to TRBD2. The CDR3 extends over 14 amino acids. After removal of 5 bases from V and 5 bases from J, the junction contained 9 bases not matched to a gene. Looked up from germline, CDR1 is MNHEY and CDR2 is SMNVEV (reference sequence).

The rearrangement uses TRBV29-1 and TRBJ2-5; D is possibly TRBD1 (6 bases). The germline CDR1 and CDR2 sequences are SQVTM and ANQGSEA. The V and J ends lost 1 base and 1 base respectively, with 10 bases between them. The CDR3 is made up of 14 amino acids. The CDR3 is CSVEGGRVQETQYF. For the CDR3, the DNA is TGCAGCGTTGAAGGGGGGCGGGTCCAAGAGACCCAGTACTTC.

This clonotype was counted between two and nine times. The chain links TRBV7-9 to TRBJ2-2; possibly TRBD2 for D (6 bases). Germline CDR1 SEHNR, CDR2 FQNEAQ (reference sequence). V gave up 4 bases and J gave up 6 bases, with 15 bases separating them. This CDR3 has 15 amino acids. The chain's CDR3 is CASSSWDLASGELFF. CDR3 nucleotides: TGTGCCAGCAGCTCCTGGGACTTGGCGTCCGGGGAGCTGTTTTTT. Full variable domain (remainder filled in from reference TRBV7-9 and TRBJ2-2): DTGVSQNPRHKITKRGQNVTFRCDPISEHNRLYWYRQTLGQGPEFLTYFQNEAQLEKSRLLSDRFSAERPKGSFSTLEIQRTEQGDSAMYLCASSSWDLASGELFFGEGSRLTVL.

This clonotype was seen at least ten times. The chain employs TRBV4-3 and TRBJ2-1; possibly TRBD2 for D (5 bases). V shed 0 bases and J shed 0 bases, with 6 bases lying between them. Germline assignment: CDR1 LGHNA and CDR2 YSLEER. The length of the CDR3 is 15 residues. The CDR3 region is CASSQEGSSYNEQFF. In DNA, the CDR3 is TGCGCCAGCAGCCAAGAGGGGAGCTCCTACAATGAGCAGTTCTTC.

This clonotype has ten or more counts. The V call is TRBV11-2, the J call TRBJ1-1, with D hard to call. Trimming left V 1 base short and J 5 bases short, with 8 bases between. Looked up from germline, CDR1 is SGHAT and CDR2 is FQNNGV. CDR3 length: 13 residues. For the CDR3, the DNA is TGTGCCAGCAGCTTAGGACCTCGAACTGAAGCTTTCTTT. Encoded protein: CASSLGPRTEAFF.

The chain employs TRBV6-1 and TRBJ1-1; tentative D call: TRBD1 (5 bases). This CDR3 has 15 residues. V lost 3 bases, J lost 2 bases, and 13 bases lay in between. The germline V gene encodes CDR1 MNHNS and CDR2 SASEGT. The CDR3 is CASSDTYTGNTEAFF. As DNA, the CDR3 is TGTGCCAGCAGTGACACCTATACAGGCAACACTGAAGCTTTCTTT.

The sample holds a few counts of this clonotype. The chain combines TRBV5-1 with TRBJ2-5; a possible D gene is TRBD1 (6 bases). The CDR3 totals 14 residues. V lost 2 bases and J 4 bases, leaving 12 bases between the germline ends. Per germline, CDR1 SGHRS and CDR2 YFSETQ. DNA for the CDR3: TGCGCCAGCAGCTTCAACCGGGACACAGAGACCCAGTACTTC. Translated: CASSFNRDTETQYF.

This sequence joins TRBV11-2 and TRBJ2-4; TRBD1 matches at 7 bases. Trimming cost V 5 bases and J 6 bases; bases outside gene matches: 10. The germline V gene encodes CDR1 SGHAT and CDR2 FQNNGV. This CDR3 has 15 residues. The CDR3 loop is CASSALTGPPNIQYF. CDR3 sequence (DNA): TGTGCCAGCAGCGCACTGACAGGGCCCCCAAACATTCAGTACTTC.

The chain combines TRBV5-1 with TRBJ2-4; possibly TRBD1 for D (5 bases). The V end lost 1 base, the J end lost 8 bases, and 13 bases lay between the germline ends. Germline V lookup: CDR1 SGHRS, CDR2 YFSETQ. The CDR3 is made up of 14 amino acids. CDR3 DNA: TGCGCCAGCAGCTTGAGGCAGGGTGGGGACATTCAGTACTTC. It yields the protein CASSLRQGGDIQYF.

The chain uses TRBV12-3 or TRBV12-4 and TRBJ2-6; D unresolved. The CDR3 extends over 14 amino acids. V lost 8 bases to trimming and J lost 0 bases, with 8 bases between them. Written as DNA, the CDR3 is TGTGCCAGCCAGTCCCCCTCTGGGGCCAACGTCCTGACTTTC. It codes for CASQSPSGANVLTF.

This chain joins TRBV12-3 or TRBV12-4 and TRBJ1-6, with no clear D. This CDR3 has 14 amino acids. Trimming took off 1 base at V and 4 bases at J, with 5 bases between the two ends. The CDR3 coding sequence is TGTGCCAGCAGTTTAGGAGAGTATAATTCACCCCTCCACTTT. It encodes CASSLGEYNSPLHF.

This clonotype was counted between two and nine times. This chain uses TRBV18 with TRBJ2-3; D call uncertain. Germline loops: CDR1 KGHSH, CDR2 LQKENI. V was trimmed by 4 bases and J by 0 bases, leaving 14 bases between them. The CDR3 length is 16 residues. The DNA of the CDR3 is TGTGCCAGCTCACGATCGACCGCCACTAGCACAGATACGCAGTATTTT. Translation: CASSRSTATSTDTQYF.

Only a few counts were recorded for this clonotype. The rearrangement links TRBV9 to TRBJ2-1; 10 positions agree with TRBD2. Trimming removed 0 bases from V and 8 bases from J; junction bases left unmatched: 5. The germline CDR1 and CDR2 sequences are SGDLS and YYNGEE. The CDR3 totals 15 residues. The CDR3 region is CASSVETSGFHEQFF. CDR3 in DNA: TGTGCCAGCAGCGTAGAGACTAGCGGGTTCCATGAGCAGTTCTTC.

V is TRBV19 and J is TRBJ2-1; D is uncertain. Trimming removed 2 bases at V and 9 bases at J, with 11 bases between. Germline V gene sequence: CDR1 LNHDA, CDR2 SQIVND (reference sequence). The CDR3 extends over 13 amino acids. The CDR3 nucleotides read TGTGCCAGTAGTATACCAGGTCTCGGTGAGCAGTTCTTC. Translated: CASSIPGLGEQFF.

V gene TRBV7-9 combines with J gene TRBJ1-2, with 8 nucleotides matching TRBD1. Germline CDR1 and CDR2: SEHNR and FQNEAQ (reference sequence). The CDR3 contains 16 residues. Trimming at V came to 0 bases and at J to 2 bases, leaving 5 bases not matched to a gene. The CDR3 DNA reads TGTGCCAGCAGCTTAGCCGTGGACAGGGAGAACTATGGCTACACCTTC. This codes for CASSLAVDRENYGYTF. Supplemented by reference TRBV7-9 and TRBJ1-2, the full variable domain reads DTGVSQNPRHKITKRGQNVTFRCDPISEHNRLYWYRQTLGQGPEFLTYFQNEAQLEKSRLLSDRFSAERPKGSFSTLEIQRTEQGDSAMYLCASSLAVDRENYGYTFGSGTRLTVV.

CDR3 residues: CASSFSASYEQYF. CDR3 coding DNA: TGTGCCAGCAGTTTTTCAGCCTCCTACGAGCAGTACTTC. The chain couples TRBV27 to TRBJ2-7; D remains unclear. Germline CDR1 MNHEY, CDR2 SMNVEV (reference sequence). The CDR3 is 13 amino acids. The ends were cut back, 3 bases at V and 0 bases at J, with 6 bases in the middle.

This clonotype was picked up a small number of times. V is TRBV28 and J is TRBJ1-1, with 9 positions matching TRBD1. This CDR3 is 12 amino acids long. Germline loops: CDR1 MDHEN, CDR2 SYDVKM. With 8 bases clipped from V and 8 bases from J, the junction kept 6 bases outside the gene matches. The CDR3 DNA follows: TGTGCCAGCTCGTGGGACAGGGTAGAAGCTTTCTTT. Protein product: CASSWDRVEAFF.

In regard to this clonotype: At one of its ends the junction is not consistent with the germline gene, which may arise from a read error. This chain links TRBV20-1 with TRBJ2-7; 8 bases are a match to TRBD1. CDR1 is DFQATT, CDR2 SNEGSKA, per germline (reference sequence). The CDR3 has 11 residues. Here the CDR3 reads CSAREGGQGNF. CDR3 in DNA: TGCAGTGCTAGAGAAGGAGGACAGGGTAACTTC.

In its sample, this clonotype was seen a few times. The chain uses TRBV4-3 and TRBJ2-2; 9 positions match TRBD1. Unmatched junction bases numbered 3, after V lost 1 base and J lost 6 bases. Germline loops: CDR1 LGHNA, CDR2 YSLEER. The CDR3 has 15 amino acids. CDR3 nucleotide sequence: TGCGCCAGCAGCCAAGTCTACAGGGGGCCCGGGGAGCTGTTTTTT. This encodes CASSQVYRGPGELFF.

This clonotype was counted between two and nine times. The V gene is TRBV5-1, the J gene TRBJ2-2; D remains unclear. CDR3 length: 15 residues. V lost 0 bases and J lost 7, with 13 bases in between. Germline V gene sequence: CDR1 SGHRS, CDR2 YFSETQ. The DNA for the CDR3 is TGCGCCAGCAGCTTGGCCACCCTTACCGGCGGGGAGCTGTTTTTT. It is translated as CASSLATLTGGELFF.

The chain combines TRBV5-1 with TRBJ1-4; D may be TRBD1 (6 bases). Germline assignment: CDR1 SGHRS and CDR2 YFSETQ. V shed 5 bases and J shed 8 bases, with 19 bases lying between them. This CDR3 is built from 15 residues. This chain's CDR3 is CASSPAGTMDEKLFF. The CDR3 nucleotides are TGCGCCAGCAGTCCTGCCGGGACAATGGACGAAAAACTGTTTTTT.

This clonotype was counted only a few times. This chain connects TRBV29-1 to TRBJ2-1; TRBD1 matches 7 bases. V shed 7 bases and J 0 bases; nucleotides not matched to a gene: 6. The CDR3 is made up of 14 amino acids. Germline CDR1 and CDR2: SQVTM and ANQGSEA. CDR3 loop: CSAEDRSSYNEQFF. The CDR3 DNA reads TGCAGCGCCGAGGACAGGAGCTCCTACAATGAGCAGTTCTTC.

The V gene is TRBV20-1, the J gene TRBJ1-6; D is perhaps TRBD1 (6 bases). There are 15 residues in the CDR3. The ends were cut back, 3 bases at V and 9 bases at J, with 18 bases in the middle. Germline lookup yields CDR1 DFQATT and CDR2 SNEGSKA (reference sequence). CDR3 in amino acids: CSASSGGQEGSPLHF. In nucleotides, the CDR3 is TGCAGTGCTAGTTCCGGGGGGCAAGAAGGTTCACCCCTCCACTTT.

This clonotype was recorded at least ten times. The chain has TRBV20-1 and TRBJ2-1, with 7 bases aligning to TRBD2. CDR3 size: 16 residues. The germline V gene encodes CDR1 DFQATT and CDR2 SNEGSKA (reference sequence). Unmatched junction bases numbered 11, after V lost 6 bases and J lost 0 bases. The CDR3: CSAESRGESSYNEQFF. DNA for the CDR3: TGCAGTGCCGAGTCCCGGGGGGAAAGCTCCTACAATGAGCAGTTCTTC.